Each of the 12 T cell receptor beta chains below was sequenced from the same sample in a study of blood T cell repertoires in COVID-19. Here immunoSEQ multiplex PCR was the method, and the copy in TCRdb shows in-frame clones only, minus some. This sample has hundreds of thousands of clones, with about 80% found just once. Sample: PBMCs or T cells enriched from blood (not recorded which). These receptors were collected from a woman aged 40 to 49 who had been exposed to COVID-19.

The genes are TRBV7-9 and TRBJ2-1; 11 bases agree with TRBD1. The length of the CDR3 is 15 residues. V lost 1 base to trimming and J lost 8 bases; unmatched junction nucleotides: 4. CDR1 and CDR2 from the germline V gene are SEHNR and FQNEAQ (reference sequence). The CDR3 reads CASSLGGQGADEQFF. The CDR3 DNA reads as TGTGCCAGCAGCTTAGGTGGACAGGGGGCCGATGAGCAGTTCTTC.

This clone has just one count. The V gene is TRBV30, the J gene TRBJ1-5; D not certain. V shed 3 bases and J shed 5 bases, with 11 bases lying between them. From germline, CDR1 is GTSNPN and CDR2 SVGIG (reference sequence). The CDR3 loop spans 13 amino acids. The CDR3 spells CAWSPGWDQPQHF. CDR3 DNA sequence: TGTGCCTGGAGCCCGGGGTGGGATCAGCCCCAGCATTTT.

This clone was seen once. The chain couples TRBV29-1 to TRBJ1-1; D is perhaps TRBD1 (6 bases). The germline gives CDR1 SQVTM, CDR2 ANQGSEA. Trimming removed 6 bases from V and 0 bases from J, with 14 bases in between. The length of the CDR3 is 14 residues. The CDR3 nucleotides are TGCAGCGTCCTAGGGGACATCATGAACACTGAAGCTTTCTTT. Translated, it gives CSVLGDIMNTEAFF.

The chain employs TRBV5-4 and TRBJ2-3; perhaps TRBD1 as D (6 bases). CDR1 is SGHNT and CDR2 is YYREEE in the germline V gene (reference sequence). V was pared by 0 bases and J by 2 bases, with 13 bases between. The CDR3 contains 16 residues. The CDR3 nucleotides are TGTGCCAGCAGCTTGGAGCCAGGGGCGCCCACAGATACGCAGTATTTT. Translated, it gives CASSLEPGAPTDTQYF.

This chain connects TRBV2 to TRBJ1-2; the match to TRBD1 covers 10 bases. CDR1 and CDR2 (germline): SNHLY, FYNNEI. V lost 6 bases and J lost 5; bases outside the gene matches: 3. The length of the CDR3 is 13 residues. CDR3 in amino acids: CASRGTGVYGYTF. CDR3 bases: TGTGCCAGCAGAGGGACAGGGGTTTATGGCTACACCTTC.

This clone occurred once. Written as DNA, the CDR3 is TGTGCCAGCAGCTTAGGCGGGGGCGAGCAGTACTTC. As protein: CASSLGGGEQYF. V is TRBV7-3 and J is TRBJ2-7, with 7 nucleotides matching TRBD2. This CDR3 contains 12 residues. CDR1 and CDR2 from the germline V gene are SGHTA and FQGTGA. With V trimmed by 2 bases and J by 6 bases, 1 base remained unmatched.

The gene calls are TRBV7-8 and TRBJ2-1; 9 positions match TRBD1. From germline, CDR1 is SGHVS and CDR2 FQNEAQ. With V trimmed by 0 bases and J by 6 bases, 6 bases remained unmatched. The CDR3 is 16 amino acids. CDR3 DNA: TGTGCCAGCAGCTTAGCCGGGACAGGGTCTGGCAATGAGCAGTTCTTC. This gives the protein CASSLAGTGSGNEQFF.

The CDR3 region is CASSGGQGAKTEAFF. The CDR3 nucleotides read TGTGCCAGCAGCGGGGGACAGGGGGCGAAAACTGAAGCTTTCTTT. The genes are TRBV9 and TRBJ1-1; TRBD1 agrees at 12 bases. CDR1 and CDR2 (germline): SGDLS, YYNGEE. V shed 3 bases, J shed 5 bases, and the junction held 5 bases outside the gene matches. CDR3 length: 15 amino acids.

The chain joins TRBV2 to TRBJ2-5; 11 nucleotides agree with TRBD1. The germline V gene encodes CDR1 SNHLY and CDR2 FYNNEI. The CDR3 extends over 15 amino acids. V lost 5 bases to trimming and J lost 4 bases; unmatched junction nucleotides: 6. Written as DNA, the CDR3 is TGTGCCAGCAGTCTTCTGGGACAGGGGGGAGAGACCCAGTACTTC. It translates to CASSLLGQGGETQYF. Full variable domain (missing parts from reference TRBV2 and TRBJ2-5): EPEVTQTPSHQVTQMGQEVILRCVPISNHLYFYWYRQILGQKVEFLVSFYNNEISEKSEIFDDQFSVERPDGSNFTLKIRSTKLEDSAMYFCASSLLGQGGETQYFGPGTRLLVL.

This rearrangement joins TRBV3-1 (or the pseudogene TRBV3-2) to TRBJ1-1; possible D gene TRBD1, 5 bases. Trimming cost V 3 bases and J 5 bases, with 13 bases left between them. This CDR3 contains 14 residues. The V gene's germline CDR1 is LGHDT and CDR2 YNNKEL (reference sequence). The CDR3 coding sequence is TGTGCCAGCAGCCACCTCCAGGGAGGGACTGAAGCTTTCTTT. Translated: CASSHLQGGTEAFF.

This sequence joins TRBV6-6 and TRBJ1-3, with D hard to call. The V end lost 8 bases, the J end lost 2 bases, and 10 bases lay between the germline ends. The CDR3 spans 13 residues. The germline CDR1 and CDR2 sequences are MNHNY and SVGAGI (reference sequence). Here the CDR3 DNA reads TGTGCCAGCCGCGTGGGCGCTGGAAACACCATATATTTT. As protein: CASRVGAGNTIYF.

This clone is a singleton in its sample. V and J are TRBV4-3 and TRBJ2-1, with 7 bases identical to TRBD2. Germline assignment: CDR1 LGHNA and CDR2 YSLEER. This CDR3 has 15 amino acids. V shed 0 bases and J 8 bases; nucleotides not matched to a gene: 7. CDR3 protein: CASSQEPTSSHEQFF. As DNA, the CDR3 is TGCGCCAGCAGCCAAGAACCGACTAGCAGCCATGAGCAGTTCTTC.